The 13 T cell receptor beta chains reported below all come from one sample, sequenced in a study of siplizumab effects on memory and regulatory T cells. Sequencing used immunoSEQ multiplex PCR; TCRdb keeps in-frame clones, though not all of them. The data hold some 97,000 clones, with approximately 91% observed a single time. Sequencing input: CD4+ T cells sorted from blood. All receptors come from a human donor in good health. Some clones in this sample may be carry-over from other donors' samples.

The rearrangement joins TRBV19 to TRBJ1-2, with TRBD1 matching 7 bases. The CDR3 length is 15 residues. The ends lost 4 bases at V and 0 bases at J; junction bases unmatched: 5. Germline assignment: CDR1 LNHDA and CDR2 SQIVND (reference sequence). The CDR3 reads CASSTTGTANYGYTF. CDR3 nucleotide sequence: TGTGCCAGTAGTACAACCGGGACAGCTAACTATGGCTACACCTTC.

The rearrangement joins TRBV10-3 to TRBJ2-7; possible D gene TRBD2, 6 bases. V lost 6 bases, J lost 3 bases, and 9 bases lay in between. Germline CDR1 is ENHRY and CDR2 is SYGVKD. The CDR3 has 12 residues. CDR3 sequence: CAIRGGDYEQYF. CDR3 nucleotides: TGTGCCATCAGAGGCGGGGACTACGAGCAGTACTTC.

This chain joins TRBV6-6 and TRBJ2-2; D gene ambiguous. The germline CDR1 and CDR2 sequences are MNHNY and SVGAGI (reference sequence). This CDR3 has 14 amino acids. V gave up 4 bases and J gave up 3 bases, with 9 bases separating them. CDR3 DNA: TGTGCCAGCAGTTGGAATCGGGACACCGGGGAGCTGTTTTTT. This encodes CASSWNRDTGELFF.

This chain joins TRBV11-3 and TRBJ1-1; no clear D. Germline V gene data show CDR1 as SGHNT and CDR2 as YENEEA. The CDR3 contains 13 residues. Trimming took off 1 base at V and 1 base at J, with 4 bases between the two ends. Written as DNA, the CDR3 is TGTGCCAGCAGCTTAGTTGGGAACACTGAAGCTTTCTTT. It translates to CASSLVGNTEAFF.

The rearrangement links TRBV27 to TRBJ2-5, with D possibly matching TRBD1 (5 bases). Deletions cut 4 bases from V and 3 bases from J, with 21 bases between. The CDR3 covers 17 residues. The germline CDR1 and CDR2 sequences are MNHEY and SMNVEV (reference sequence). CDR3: CASSSHLKGPREETQYF. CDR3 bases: TGTGCCAGCAGTTCCCACCTGAAAGGTCCCAGGGAAGAGACCCAGTACTTC.

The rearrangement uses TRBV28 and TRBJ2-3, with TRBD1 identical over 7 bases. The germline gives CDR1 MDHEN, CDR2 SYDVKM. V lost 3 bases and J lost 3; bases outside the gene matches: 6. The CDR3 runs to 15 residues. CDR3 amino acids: CASSFQQGWTDTQYF. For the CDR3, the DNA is TGTGCCAGCAGTTTCCAACAGGGGTGGACAGATACGCAGTATTTT. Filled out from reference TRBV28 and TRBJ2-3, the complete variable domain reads DVKVTQSSRYLVKRTGEKVFLECVQDMDHENMFWYRQDPGLGLRLIYFSYDVKMKEKGDIPEGYSVSREKKERFSLILESASTNQTSMYLCASSFQQGWTDTQYFGPGTRLTVL.

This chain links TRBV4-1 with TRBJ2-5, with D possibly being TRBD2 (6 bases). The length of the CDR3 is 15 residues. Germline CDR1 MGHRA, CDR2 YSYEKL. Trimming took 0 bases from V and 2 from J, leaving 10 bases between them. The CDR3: CASSQDGLTQETQYF. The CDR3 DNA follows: TGCGCCAGCAGCCAAGACGGACTAACTCAAGAGACCCAGTACTTC.

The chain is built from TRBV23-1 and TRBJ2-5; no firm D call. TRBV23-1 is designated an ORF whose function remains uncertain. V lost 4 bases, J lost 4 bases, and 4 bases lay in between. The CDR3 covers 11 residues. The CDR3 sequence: CASSLTETQYF. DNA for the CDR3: TGCGCCAGCAGTCTGACAGAGACCCAGTACTTC.

CDR3 amino acids: CASSTYSGRVPETQYF. CDR3 DNA sequence: TGTGCCAGTAGTACTTATAGCGGGAGGGTACCAGAGACCCAGTACTTC. The J gene is TRBJ2-5, the V gene TRBV19, with 11 bases matching TRBD2. V lost 4 bases, J lost 4 bases, and 8 bases stayed unmatched. CDR1 and CDR2 (germline): LNHDA, SQIVND (reference sequence). This CDR3 contains 16 residues.

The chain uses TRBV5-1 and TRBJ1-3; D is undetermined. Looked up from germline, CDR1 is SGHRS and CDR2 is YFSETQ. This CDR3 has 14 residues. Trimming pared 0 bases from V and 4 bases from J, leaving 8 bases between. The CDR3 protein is CASSLGDPGNTIYF. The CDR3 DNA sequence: TGCGCCAGCAGCTTGGGGGATCCGGGAAACACCATATATTTT. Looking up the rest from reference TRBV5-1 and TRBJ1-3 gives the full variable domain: KAGVTQTPRYLIKTRGQQVTLSCSPISGHRSVSWYQQTPGQGLQFLFEYFSETQRNKGNFPGRFSGRQFSNSRSEMNVSTLELGDSALYLCASSLGDPGNTIYFGEGSWLTVV.

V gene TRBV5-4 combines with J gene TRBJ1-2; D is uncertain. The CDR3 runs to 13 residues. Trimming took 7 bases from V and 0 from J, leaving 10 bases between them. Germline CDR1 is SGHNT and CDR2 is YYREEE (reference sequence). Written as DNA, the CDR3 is TGTGCCAGCTCTCAGGACGCTAACTATGGCTACACCTTC. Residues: CASSQDANYGYTF.

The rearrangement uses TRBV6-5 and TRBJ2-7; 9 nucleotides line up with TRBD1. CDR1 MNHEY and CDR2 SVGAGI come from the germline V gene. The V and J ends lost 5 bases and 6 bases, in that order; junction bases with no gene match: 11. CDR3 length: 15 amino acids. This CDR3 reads CASSPRGDRAGEQYF. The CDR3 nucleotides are TGTGCCAGCAGTCCAAGGGGGGACAGGGCCGGCGAGCAGTACTTC.

The CDR3 is CASSLFGARDTQYF. CDR3 DNA sequence: TGTGCCAGCAGCTTGTTTGGGGCGCGAGATACGCAGTATTTT. V is TRBV5-6 and J is TRBJ2-3; tentative D call: TRBD1 (5 bases). The V gene's germline CDR1 is SGHDT and CDR2 YYEEEE. V was shortened by 1 base and J by 5 bases, with 11 bases between the two germline ends. This CDR3 region has 14 residues.